These T cell receptor beta chains were read from a single sample in a study of T cell repertoires in cytomegalovirus infection. Their antigens remain unidentified. TCRdb ran MiXCR on the reads and lists one entry per CDR3 protein. Here the sample spans a few hundred thousand distinct CDR3 sequences, roughly a third being singletons. This specimen consisted of cultured PBMCs, obtained from culture after CMV antigen stimulation. The receptors come from a human donor in good health (CMV status not recorded). Some clones in this sample may be carry-over from other donors' samples. CDR3s include the opening cysteine and the closing phenylalanine or tryptophan. The D gene is left open where the match is weak. A row's size may be missing; if present it is once, few, many or a size class.

V gene,clone size,D gene,J gene,CDR3 DNA,CDR3 protein
TRBV27,.,.,TRBJ1-1,TGTGCCAGCATTGGACAGCGCACTGAAGCTTTCTTT,CASIGQRTEAFF
TRBV20-1,once,.,TRBJ1-5,TGCAGTGCTCAGAGCTCCACTCTTAGCAATCAGCCCCAGCATTTT,CSAQSSTLSNQPQHF
TRBV18,.,.,TRBJ2-2,TGTGCCAGCTCACCCCTGACGCCCACGAACACCGGGGAGCTGTTTTTT,CASSPLTPTNTGELFF
TRBV7-2,.,TRBD2,TRBJ2-3,TGTGCCAGCAGCTTAGGAGCGGGGCCTAGCACAGATACGCAGTATTTT,CASSLGAGPSTDTQYF
TRBV7-8,many,.,TRBJ1-6,TGTGCCAGCACGGAGAGGGCGAACAGGGCGGGAAATTCACCCCTCCACTTT,CASTERANRAGNSPLHF
TRBV6-5,.,TRBD1,TRBJ2-5,TGTGCCAGCAGCTTACGACAGGGACGGAAGACCCAGTACTTC,CASSLRQGRKTQYF
TRBV7-2,.,TRBD2,TRBJ2-1,TGTGCCAGCAGCCAGCGACTAGCGGACAATGAGCAGTTCTTC,CASSQRLADNEQFF
TRBV10-3,few,.,TRBJ2-5,TGTGCCATCAGTACAGGGTGGGAGACCCAGTACTTC,CAISTGWETQYF
TRBV6-2/TRBV6-3,.,TRBD2,TRBJ2-1,TGTGCCAGCAGTACCCTAGCGGGGAGGAACAATGAGCAGTTCTTC,CASSTLAGRNNEQFF
TRBV5-1,.,.,TRBJ1-5,TGCGCCAGCAGGGGACGTCCGTCCGATCAGCCCCAGCATTTT,CASRGRPSDQPQHF
TRBV7-3,few,.,TRBJ2-2,TGTGCCAGCAGCTTACTGGGAAAATACACCGGGGAGCTGTTTTTT,CASSLLGKYTGELFF
TRBV4-3,many,.,TRBJ2-5,TGCGCCAGCAGCCAAGTGGACAGTTCGGAACAAGAGACCCAGTACTTC,CASSQVDSSEQETQYF
TRBV28,few,.,TRBJ2-7,TGTGCCAGCAGTTTGAGGGCCACCTCCTACGAGCAGTACTTC,CASSLRATSYEQYF
TRBV28,.,.,TRBJ2-1,TGTGCCACCCTCGGACAGCCCTACAATGAGCAGTTCTTC,CATLGQPYNEQFF
TRBV7-3,few,.,TRBJ1-2,TGTGCCAGCAGCCCAACTCAGAGTCAATTATTCTTC,CASSPTQSQLFF
TRBV29-1,.,TRBD2,TRBJ2-1,TGCAGCGGCATTGGGGGAGGGCCTCTTGAGCAGTTCTTC,CSGIGGGPLEQFF
TRBV7-2,many,.,TRBJ2-5,TGTGCCAGCAGCACCAGACTGAGGAGGCTGGAGACCCAGTACTTC,CASSTRLRRLETQYF
TRBV7-2,few,.,TRBJ2-7,TGTGCCAGCAGCCAAGGTGTTGGCGGAAACTACGAGCAGTACTTC,CASSQGVGGNYEQYF
TRBV7-8,few,.,TRBJ2-2,TGTGCCAGCAGCCCGTGTTGCAGGGTCCCCACCGGGGAGCTGTTTTTT,CASSPCCRVPTGELFF
TRBV12-3/TRBV12-4,.,.,TRBJ1-1,TGTGCCAGCAGTTCAGCTGGGGACACTGAAGCTTTCTTT,CASSSAGDTEAFF
TRBV7-2,.,.,TRBJ2-3,TGTGCCAGCAGCTTATACGAAGATACGCAGTATTTT,CASSLYEDTQYF
TRBV6-5,.,.,TRBJ2-3,TGTGCCAGCACGCCCTTAGGGATCTCCCATTCAGATACGCAGTATTTT,CASTPLGISHSDTQYF
TRBV7-2,many,.,TRBJ1-3,TGTGCCAGCAGCTTACCACTATCAAACACCATATATTTT,CASSLPLSNTIYF
TRBV6-1,.,TRBD1,TRBJ2-3,TGTGCCAGCAGTTACCGACAGGGGCCTTCCACAGATACGCAGTATTTT,CASSYRQGPSTDTQYF
TRBV7-6,.,TRBD1,TRBJ2-2,TGTGCCAGCAGCAAAAGGGACAGCCTGACCGGGGAGCTGTTTTTT,CASSKRDSLTGELFF
TRBV6-5,.,TRBD2,TRBJ2-3,TGTGCCAGCGCAGGTAGCGGGAGGGTGGATACGCAGTATTTT,CASAGSGRVDTQYF
TRBV7-2,many,TRBD1,TRBJ1-2,TGTGCCAGCAGCTCCGGGACAGAATTCGGCTACACCTTC,CASSSGTEFGYTF
TRBV7-3,.,.,TRBJ2-7,TGTGCCAGCAGCTTATTCCCGGGCGAGGGCTACGAGCAGTACTTC,CASSLFPGEGYEQYF
TRBV7-6,.,.,TRBJ2-5,TGTGCCAGCAGCTCATCGATTCCCCCAGAGACCCAGTACTTC,CASSSSIPPETQYF
TRBV12-3/TRBV12-4,.,.,TRBJ1-1,TGTGCCAGCAGCATCGGGACCCAGAACACTGAAGCTTTCTTT,CASSIGTQNTEAFF
TRBV7-6,few,.,TRBJ1-1,TGTGCCAGCAGCTTAGCGCAGGGCACGAACACTGAAGCTTTCTTT,CASSLAQGTNTEAFF
TRBV27,.,.,TRBJ1-1,TGTGCCAGCTACGATCGGACAGCGGGAACTGAAGCTTTCTTT,CASYDRTAGTEAFF
TRBV7-2,few,TRBD2,TRBJ2-1,TGTGCCAGCAGCTTAGCGGCCCGCGGGGGTGAGCAGTTCTTC,CASSLAARGGEQFF
TRBV5-6,.,.,TRBJ2-7,TGTGCCAGCAGCGACTGGAGTTTGGCAGTAACACCCTACGAGCAGTACTTC,CASSDWSLAVTPYEQYF
TRBV7-9,few,TRBD2,TRBJ2-5,TGTGCCAGCCAGGTACTAGCGGGAGAAGAGACCCAGTACTTC,CASQVLAGEETQYF
TRBV6-2/TRBV6-3,.,.,TRBJ1-2,TGTGCCAGCAGACCCGCCGGGACGCTTAACTATGGCTACACCTTC,CASRPAGTLNYGYTF
TRBV20-1,few,.,TRBJ2-5,TGCAGTGCTAGGCCCAGCGGGTTTGAGACCCAGTACTTC,CSARPSGFETQYF
TRBV11-2,few,.,TRBJ2-3,TGTGCCAGCAGCTCGACGAATTCAGGGTCAGATACGCAGTATTTT,CASSSTNSGSDTQYF
TRBV20-1,.,.,TRBJ1-4,TGCAGTGCTAGATACTGGGATCGGCACGGTGAAAAACTGTTTTTT,CSARYWDRHGEKLFF
TRBV5-1,.,.,TRBJ2-5,TGCGCCAGCAGCTTGGTTTTCCCTCAAGAAGAGACCCAGTACTTC,CASSLVFPQEETQYF
TRBV27,.,.,TRBJ2-3,TGTGCCAGCAGTTGGCGGCGTACGCAGTATTTT,CASSWRRTQYF
TRBV7-2,.,TRBD1,TRBJ2-1,TGTGCCAGCGGATATCAGGGGGCAGGGAATGAGCAGTTCTTC,CASGYQGAGNEQFF
TRBV6-5,few,TRBD1,TRBJ1-4,TGTGCCAGCAGGAACTTACAGGGGGAGGATGAAAAACTGTTTTTT,CASRNLQGEDEKLFF
TRBV19,.,.,TRBJ2-5,TGTGCCAGTAGGTCGCAAGAGACCCAGTACTTC,CASRSQETQYF
TRBV7-9,many,.,TRBJ2-7,TGTGCCAGCAGCTACCCCCTGGGGGAGCAGTACTTC,CASSYPLGEQYF
TRBV15,.,TRBD1,TRBJ2-5,TGTGCCACCAGCGGGGACAGTCAAGAGACCCAGTACTTC,CATSGDSQETQYF
TRBV6-2/TRBV6-3,.,.,TRBJ2-1,TGTGCCAGCGGGCGCAGCAATGAGCAGTTCTTC,CASGRSNEQFF
TRBV7-2,many,.,TRBJ2-3,TGTGCCAGCACCCCATCGTTTGGGGTCCTCACAGATACGCAGTATTTT,CASTPSFGVLTDTQYF
TRBV7-8,.,.,TRBJ2-3,TGTGCCAGCAGCCCAAGGACTCAATCTAGCACAGATACGCAGTATTTT,CASSPRTQSSTDTQYF
TRBV30,.,TRBD2,TRBJ2-1,TGTGCCTGGACCCCCTCAGGTAGCGGGGTAGAGCAGTTCTTC,CAWTPSGSGVEQFF
TRBV7-2,.,TRBD1,TRBJ1-4,TGTGCCAGCAGCCGCGACAGGGGTATGGAGAATGAAAAACTGTTTTTT,CASSRDRGMENEKLFF
TRBV12-3/TRBV12-4,.,TRBD2,TRBJ2-1,TGTGCCAGCAGCCAACTAGCGGGAGGCCCCTACAATGAGCAGTTCTTC,CASSQLAGGPYNEQFF
TRBV29-1,.,.,TRBJ2-1,TGCAGCGTTGGCTGGAATGAGCAGTTCTTC,CSVGWNEQFF
TRBV19,.,.,TRBJ2-1,TGTGCCAGTAGCGCCTCGGTACTAGGTTCCTACAATGAGCAGTTCTTC,CASSASVLGSYNEQFF
TRBV7-2,many,.,TRBJ1-4,TGTGCCAGCAGCCCAGGCACATATAGTGAAAAACTGTTTTTT,CASSPGTYSEKLFF
TRBV19,.,TRBD1,TRBJ2-6,TGTGCCAGTAGTATAGGGACAGGGGTGTCTGGGGCCAACGTCCTGACTTTC,CASSIGTGVSGANVLTF
TRBV29-1,.,.,TRBJ1-1,TGCAGCATAAGACAGGTCAACATGAACACTGAAGCTTTCTTT,CSIRQVNMNTEAFF
TRBV12-3/TRBV12-4,few,.,TRBJ2-3,TGTGCCAGCAGTTTACGGGGAGTGGGCACAGATACGCAGTATTTT,CASSLRGVGTDTQYF
TRBV20-1,.,TRBD2,TRBJ2-1,TGCAGTGCTAGTGGGACTAGCGGGAGGTATGAGCAGTTCTTC,CSASGTSGRYEQFF
TRBV7-9,few,TRBD2,TRBJ2-1,TGTGCCAGCAGCCGGGGGGGGGGAGTACCTCCGAGACGAGACAATGAGCAGTTCTTC,CASSRGGGVPPRRDNEQFF